The clone carrying this TCR beta chain was counted once. The germline CDR1 and CDR2 sequences are SGHAT and FQNNGV. The CDR3 extends over 16 amino acids. The junction had 7 bases not matched to a gene; V was cut back by 5 bases and J by 4 bases. The data derive from a study of blood T cell repertoires in COVID-19. Study-level background: Samples taken during acute and convalescent COVID-19 were collected in the United States, Italy and Spain.

The protocol was immunoSEQ multiplex PCR, while the TCRdb copy is restricted to in-frame clones and leaves out a portion. The sample contains more than 75,000 clones, about 91% of which appear only once. This clonotype originated in a woman aged 70-85 years with acute or convalescent COVID-19. The chain uses TRBV11-2 and TRBJ2-1, with TRBD2 matching over 11 bases. The specimen was peripheral blood. The CDR3 reads CASSPLLAGAYNEQFF. In DNA form, the CDR3 reads TGTGCCAGCAGCCCGTTACTAGCGGGAGCTTACAATGAGCAGTTCTTC. Using reference TRBV11-2 and TRBJ2-1 for the parts outside the CDR3, the full variable domain is EAGVAQSPRYKIIEKRQSVAFWCNPISGHATLYWYQQILGQGPKLLIQFQNNGVVDDSQLPKDRFSAERLKGVDSTLKIQPAKLEDSAVYLCASSPLLAGAYNEQFFGPGTRLTVL.